This T cell receptor (beta chain) was identified during a study of CD8 T cells in ankylosing spondylitis. General study results and limits: Disease-linked clones were reportedly significantly enriched in matched ankylosing spondylitis synovial fluid. Some motif variants were previously reported in reactive arthritis synovial fluid and blood. Blood of patients with ankylosing spondylitis appeared to be characterized by a TCR beta motif of several highly homologous variants. Clones linked with disease were CD8+ and fairly uncommon in the peripheral blood.

The CDR3 spans 14 residues. V was trimmed by 4 bases and J by 2 bases, leaving 10 bases between them. CDR1 and CDR2 from the germline V gene are SEHNR and FQNEAQ (reference sequence). Using quantitative 5'-RACE with molecular barcodes, the authors made TCR beta libraries. TCRdb re-derived calls from the 5' RACE reads in MiXCR, one entry per CDR3 protein. This sample has 350,000 or so distinct CDR3 sequences, with approximately 8.2% found just once. In its sample, this clonotype was seen many times. The antigen is unknown. The clonotype originates from a male donor with ankylosing spondylitis. J is TRBJ2-3 and V is TRBV7-9, with a tentative D call TRBD2 (5 bases). Material: blood, either unsorted or a sorted T cell fraction (not recorded which). The CDR3 DNA reads TGTGCCAGCAGCTCGCACGACTACACAGATACGCAGTATTTT. This translates into CASSSHDYTDTQYF.